The T cell receptor beta chain under discussion was sequenced for a study of blood T cell repertoires in COVID-19. TCRdb's copy holds only in-frame clones and misses some; the assay was immunoSEQ multiplex PCR. The sample carries over 150,000 clones, 75% to 80% recorded once. Germline V lookup: CDR1 SNHLY, CDR2 FYNNEI. The CDR3 contains 15 residues. V was clipped by 3 bases and J by 5 bases, with 13 bases between them. This clonotype was obtained from a man at least 80 years old with acute or convalescent COVID-19. Sequencing was performed on peripheral blood. This chain uses TRBV2 with TRBJ2-2; a weak D match, TRBD1 (6 bases). CDR3 residues: CASSELGTLTGELFF. CDR3 nucleotide sequence: TGTGCCAGCAGTGAGTTAGGGACATTAACCGGGGAGCTGTTTTTT.